The clone carrying this TCR beta chain was found many times. The antigen is unknown. Germline loops: CDR1 DFQATT, CDR2 SNEGSKA (reference sequence). V gave up 0 bases and J gave up 5 bases; unmatched junction bases: 4. This CDR3 has 14 amino acids. The TCRbeta library was prepared with unique molecular identifiers. TCRdb reanalysed the PCR reads using MiXCR and keeps one entry per CDR3 protein. The sample yields a few thousand distinct CDR3 sequences, around a sixth seen once. This sample stems from a study of T-cell reconstitution after alpha-beta-depleted transplantation in children. Study outcomes and limitations: Where alpha-beta T cells came from about two months after transplant was reportedly several hundred expanded graft clones.

This rearrangement joins TRBV20-1 to TRBJ2-5, with 9 bases fitting TRBD1. This receptor was identified in a patient aged 2-10 years who had a stem cell transplant for inherited bone marrow failure, so the T cells may come from the graft donor. The material was PBMCs, mostly from graft donor cells, obtained 180 days after TCRalphabeta/CD19-depleted stem cell transplant. Written as DNA, the CDR3 is TGCAGTGCTAGAGACACAGGGGGCTGGGAGACCCAGTACTTC. It encodes CSARDTGGWETQYF.